The rows below give T cell receptor beta chains drawn from one sample of a study of blood T cell repertoires in COVID-19. Generated by immunoSEQ multiplex PCR, the TCRdb table keeps only in-frame clones and is missing some. The sample holds 200,000 or so clones, roughly 90% seen once. The specimen sequenced was peripheral blood. These receptors were taken from a woman aged 35 to 49 who had recovered from COVID-19. Both conserved end residues are part of each CDR3. The D gene is left open where the match is weak. Some rows have no size entry. The others give once, few or many, or a class for an expanded clone.

abundance	d_gene	v_gene	j_gene	CDR3nt	CDR3aa
once	NA	TRBV28	TRBJ1-2	TGTGCCAGCAGCCATCAGACAGCCTATGGCTACACCTTC	CASSHQTAYGYTF
once	NA	TRBV27	TRBJ1-5	TGTGCCAGCAGCCAAGGCCGGGGGGCGGCTAGCAATCAGCCCCAGCATTTT	CASSQGRGAASNQPQHF
once	TRBD1	TRBV6-5	TRBJ1-5	TGTGCCAGCAGTTACTCGAGGACAGGGGCTCAGCCCCAGCATTTT	CASSYSRTGAQPQHF
NA	NA	TRBV27	TRBJ1-2	TGTGCCAGCAGTTTATCTAGCAGACTATTTTATGGCTACACCTTC	CASSLSSRLFYGYTF
NA	TRBD2	TRBV27	TRBJ2-1	TGTGCCAGCAGACTAGCGGGAGCTCCAAATGAGCAGTTCTTC	CASRLAGAPNEQFF
few	TRBD2	TRBV13	TRBJ2-1	TGTGCCAGCAGCTCAGGAGGGACTAGCGGGACGGCGGCACCCGAATCGCATGGTGAGCAGTTCTTC	CASSSGGTSGTAAPESHGEQFF
NA	TRBD1	TRBV28	TRBJ2-5	TGTGCCACCTGGGACAGGGGGCTTCAGGAGACCCAGTACTTC	CATWDRGLQETQYF
NA	NA	TRBV16	TRBJ2-3	TGTGCCAGCAGCCAAACGAGATCGGGCACAGATACGCAGTATTTT	CASSQTRSGTDTQYF
NA	NA	TRBV4-3	TRBJ1-3	TGCGCCAGCAGCCAAGATCGGAGGGGCGCAGCCGGAAACACCATATATTTT	CASSQDRRGAAGNTIYF
NA	NA	TRBV30	TRBJ1-3	TGTGCCTGGAGTGTACGGATAAGGGGCTCTGGAAACACCATATATTTT	CAWSVRIRGSGNTIYF
NA	NA	TRBV12-5	TRBJ2-2	TGTGCTAGTGGTTTAGGGGTCAGCAGCACCGGGGAGCTGTTTTTT	CASGLGVSSTGELFF
NA	NA	TRBV10-3	TRBJ1-5	TGTGCCATCAGTGACCTCCCCGGGCAGCCCCAGCATTTT	CAISDLPGQPQHF
NA	NA	TRBV4-2	TRBJ1-1	TGTGCCAGCAGCCCCAGTAGGTTGGGAGATGGGGGGGGCACTGAAGCTTTCTTT	CASSPSRLGDGGGTEAFF
NA	NA	TRBV11-1	TRBJ2-1	TGTGCCAGCAGCCGTAGGGGGACTAACTCCTACAATGAGCAGTTCTTC	CASSRRGTNSYNEQFF
NA	TRBD1	TRBV3-1/TRBV3-2	TRBJ1-1	TGTGCCAGCAGCCTCCGGACAGGGGTCACTGAAGCTTTCTTT	CASSLRTGVTEAFF
NA	NA	TRBV21-1	TRBJ2-4	TGTGCCAGCAGCAAAGAGGTTCGGCTAGCGGGAGAGTTATCGGCCAAAAACATTCAGTACTTC	CASSKEVRLAGELSAKNIQYF
NA	NA	TRBV25-1	TRBJ2-2	TGTGCCAGCAGTGATGTGGGGGGATCCGGGGAGCTGTTTTTT	CASSDVGGSGELFF
NA	TRBD2	TRBV5-1	TRBJ2-1	TGCGCCAGCAGCATAGGACTAGCGCCGAGCTCCTACAATGAGCAGTTCTTC	CASSIGLAPSSYNEQFF
NA	NA	TRBV29-1	TRBJ1-6	TGCAGCGTTGAAGATCCGATGGCGACAGGCCAGGACTATAATTCACCCCTCCACTTT	CSVEDPMATGQDYNSPLHF
NA	TRBD2	TRBV2	TRBJ2-7	TGTGCCAGCAGTGTATCGGGACTAGCGGGAGGAGCCTACGAGCAGTACTTC	CASSVSGLAGGAYEQYF
NA	NA	TRBV28	TRBJ1-1	TGTGCCAGCAGTTTATCGGCGGGGGATTTGACTGAAGCTTTCTTT	CASSLSAGDLTEAFF
NA	TRBD2	TRBV14	TRBJ2-7	TGTGCCAGCAGCCGCCGACTAGCGGGCGAGCAGTACTTC	CASSRRLAGEQYF
NA	NA	TRBV5-1	TRBJ1-1	TGCGCCAGCAGGCCCACTTTACAGGGGAACACTGAAGCTTTCTTT	CASRPTLQGNTEAFF
NA	NA	TRBV10-3	TRBJ2-7	TGTGCCATCAGGGGGGACTCGAGCTCCTACGAGCAGTACTTC	CAIRGDSSSYEQYF
NA	TRBD1	TRBV5-8	TRBJ2-3	TGTGCCAGCAGCTCCGGCACCGGGACAGGGAAGGATACGCAGTATTTT	CASSSGTGTGKDTQYF
NA	TRBD2	TRBV28	TRBJ2-1	TGTGCCAGCAGGACTACTAGCGGGAGCGTCTATGAGCAGTTCTTC	CASRTTSGSVYEQFF
NA	NA	TRBV6-5	TRBJ2-3	TGTGCCAGCAGGTGGGGCAGATTCACAGATACGCAGTATTTT	CASRWGRFTDTQYF
NA	NA	TRBV7-2	TRBJ2-3	TGTGCCAGCAGCTTAATTGCCAGGGGCCCAGATACGCAGTATTTT	CASSLIARGPDTQYF
once	TRBD1	TRBV18	TRBJ1-5	TGTGCCAGCTCACCCCGACAGGGTATAGTCGGTCAGCCCCAGCATTTT	CASSPRQGIVGQPQHF
NA	NA	TRBV24-1	TRBJ2-2	TGTGCCACCAGCTTAGGATCCGGGACTTCAAACACCGGGGAGCTGTTTTTT	CATSLGSGTSNTGELFF
NA	TRBD1	TRBV28	TRBJ2-7	TGTGCCAGCTGGCAGGGGGCAGGGGAGCAGTACTTC	CASWQGAGEQYF
NA	NA	TRBV15	TRBJ2-7	TGTGCCACCAGCAGAGACGCAGGATCCTACGAGCAGTACTTC	CATSRDAGSYEQYF
NA	TRBD2	TRBV9	TRBJ2-5	TGTGCCAGCAGCGTAGGAGGTAGCGGGAACGGAGAGACCCAGTACTTC	CASSVGGSGNGETQYF
few	TRBD2	TRBV7-2	TRBJ2-1	TGTGCCAGCAGCTTAGGCCGGACTAGCGGGAGATTAGTTGAGCAGTTCTTC	CASSLGRTSGRLVEQFF
NA	TRBD1	TRBV4-2	TRBJ1-2	TGTGCCAGCAGCCAAGGCCCGGGACAGAACGGCTACACCTTC	CASSQGPGQNGYTF
NA	NA	TRBV5-6	TRBJ1-5	TGTGCCAGCAGCGTGGGTTTAAGCAATCAGCCCCAGCATTTT	CASSVGLSNQPQHF
NA	NA	TRBV6-6	TRBJ2-6	TGTGCCAGCAGTCTCGGGACTGGGGCCAACGTCCTGACTTTC	CASSLGTGANVLTF
NA	TRBD1	TRBV5-1	TRBJ1-1	TGCGCCAGCAGCTCGGGACAGGGGGCATGGGGCACTGAAGCTTTCTTT	CASSSGQGAWGTEAFF
NA	NA	TRBV7-2	TRBJ2-2	TGTGCCAGCAGCCCTGCTAGCACCGGGGAGCTGTTTTTT	CASSPASTGELFF
NA	NA	TRBV28	TRBJ1-3	TGTGCCAGCAGTTTATGGGTCGGGGGGAGCTCTGGAAACACCATATATTTT	CASSLWVGGSSGNTIYF
NA	NA	TRBV30	TRBJ1-2	TGTGCCTGGAGTCGAGGACACGCCAACTATGGCTACACCTTC	CAWSRGHANYGYTF
NA	NA	TRBV20-1	TRBJ1-2	TGCAGTGCTAGTAAACAGGAGAACTATGGCTACACCTTC	CSASKQENYGYTF
NA	NA	TRBV21-1	TRBJ2-7	TGTGCCAGCAGCAAACGGGTAAGGGGCGACACGGTGAGCTACGAGCAGTACTTC	CASSKRVRGDTVSYEQYF
NA	TRBD2	TRBV2	TRBJ2-1	TGTGCCAGCAGTGAAGCTCGGCTAGCGGGGGCCAATGAGCAGTTCTTC	CASSEARLAGANEQFF
NA	NA	TRBV2	TRBJ1-2	TGTGCCAGCAGTGCGGACTCTTGGGGCTACACCTTC	CASSADSWGYTF
NA	TRBD1	TRBV29-1	TRBJ2-7	TGCAGCGTTGAAACCGGGACAGATATCTCCTACGAGCAGTACTTC	CSVETGTDISYEQYF
NA	NA	TRBV19	TRBJ1-1	TGTGCCAGTAATTTTCCCGGGTTAATGAACACTGAAGCTTTCTTT	CASNFPGLMNTEAFF
NA	NA	TRBV28	TRBJ1-1	TGTGCCAGCAGTTTTAGAGTGTTCGGACACTCTAACACTGAAGCTTTCTTT	CASSFRVFGHSNTEAFF